These 8 T cell receptor beta chains were all obtained from the same sample, sequenced in a study of T cell repertoires in cytomegalovirus infection. The antigens for these receptors are not known. TCRdb re-derived calls from the reads in MiXCR, one entry per CDR3 protein. The sample lists 750,000 to 900,000 distinct CDR3 sequences; almost 30% were seen once. This sample comprised cultured CD8+ T cells from PBMCs, obtained from culture after CMV antigen stimulation. These receptors originate from a human donor in good health (CMV status not recorded). Some clones in this sample may be carry-over from other donors' samples.

V usage is TRBV10-3 and J usage is TRBJ2-1; D perhaps matches TRBD2 (6 bases). The CDR3 covers 15 residues. Germline V gene sequence: CDR1 ENHRY, CDR2 SYGVKD. V was shortened by 6 bases and J by 7 bases, with 19 bases between the two germline ends. The CDR3 sequence: CAISAESGGVNEQFF. CDR3 nucleotide sequence: TGTGCCATCAGCGCAGAGTCAGGAGGGGTGAATGAGCAGTTCTTC.

V and J are TRBV5-8 and TRBJ1-6; a weak D match, TRBD1 (6 bases). The CDR3 has 16 amino acids. Germline V CDR1 and CDR2: SGHTS, YDEGEE. V was clipped by 4 bases and J by 3 bases, with 14 bases between them. DNA for the CDR3: TGTGCCAGCAGCCGGGCAGGGGCTGGCTATAATTCACCCCTCCACTTT. This sequence encodes CASSRAGAGYNSPLHF. The full variable domain, rest sourced from reference TRBV5-8 and TRBJ1-6, is EAGVTQSPTHLIKTRGQQATLRCSPISGHTSVYWYQQALGLGLQFLLWYDEGEERNRGNFPPRFSGRQFPNYSSELNVNALELEDSALYLCASSRAGAGYNSPLHFGNGTRLTVT.

V gene TRBV19 combines with J gene TRBJ2-7, with 10 bases matching TRBD1. This CDR3 is built from 14 residues. Trimming cost V 5 bases and J 2 bases; bases outside gene matches: 3. The V gene's germline CDR1 is LNHDA and CDR2 SQIVND (reference sequence). This chain's CDR3 is CASSAGTGAYEQYV. In DNA, the CDR3 is TGTGCCAGTAGTGCCGGGACAGGGGCCTACGAGCAGTACGTC.

This clonotype was found a few times. J is TRBJ2-5 and V is TRBV27, with a weak D call TRBD2 (6 bases). Trimming removed 5 bases from V and 5 bases from J, with 15 bases in between. This CDR3 contains 14 residues. CDR1 is MNHEY and CDR2 is SMNVEV in the germline V gene (reference sequence). This CDR3 reads CASSQRGREETQYF. In nucleotides, the CDR3 is TGTGCCAGCAGTCAAAGGGGACGGGAGGAGACCCAGTACTTC.

This clonotype was observed many times. V and J are TRBV7-2 and TRBJ2-7; D is ambiguous. Trimming stripped 8 bases from V and 3 bases from J, with 14 bases between. This CDR3 is built from 13 residues. Germline-derived CDR1 and CDR2 are SGHTA and FQGNSA. CDR3 DNA sequence: TGTGCCAGCTCCGGCCAAGCCCACTACGAGCAGTACTTC. This gives the protein CASSGQAHYEQYF.

This clonotype was recorded many times. The chain joins TRBV12-3 or TRBV12-4 to TRBJ2-5, with D perhaps matching TRBD2 (5 bases). The CDR3 consists of 14 residues. V lost 1 base and J 7 bases, leaving 13 bases between the germline ends. The CDR3 nucleotides are TGTGCCAGCAGTTTAGTAGCGACGGCGGGGACCCAGTACTTC. This gives the protein CASSLVATAGTQYF.

This clonotype was picked up a small number of times. The V and J genes are TRBV6-1 and TRBJ2-1, with 11 bases identical to TRBD2. This CDR3 contains 19 residues. The V segment lost 7 bases and the J segment 4 bases; nucleotides outside the gene matches: 18. Germline CDR1 MNHNS, CDR2 SASEGT. The DNA for the CDR3 is TGTGCCAGCACCCCCGGCAGGAGGCCTAGCGGGGGGTTATACAATGAGCAGTTCTTC. This translates into CASTPGRRPSGGLYNEQFF.

The sample holds a few counts of this clonotype. This chain uses TRBV6-5 with TRBJ1-1; TRBD1 matches at 8 bases. In germline, CDR1 is MNHEY, CDR2 SVGAGI. V shed 0 bases, J shed 6 bases, and the junction held 6 bases outside the gene matches. CDR3 length: 15 amino acids. CDR3 sequence (DNA): TGTGCCAGCAGTTACTCCCACAGGGGGATCCCTGAAGCTTTCTTT. Translation: CASSYSHRGIPEAFF.